One sample yielded the 28 T cell receptor beta chains listed below, sequenced in a study of CD8+ T cells in alopecia areata. Indicated treatment: oral pan-JAK inhibitor, 5-10 mg twice daily. As the sequencing template, cDNA was produced by extracting RNA and reverse transcribing it. Data came from immunoSEQ multiplex PCR; TCRdb stores just in-frame clones and leaves some out. The sample yields 170,000 or so clones, about 60% seen once. Sample: CD8+ T cells sorted from blood, taken at week 24, from a patient treated with tofacitinib. These TCRs come from a human donor with alopecia areata.

The rearrangement joins TRBV7-6 to TRBJ1-2; possibly TRBD1 for D (5 bases). CDR1 and CDR2 from the germline V gene are SGHVS and FNYEAQ. This CDR3 contains 17 residues. V lost 2 bases to trimming and J lost 0 bases, with 16 bases between them. CDR3 amino acids: CASSLTPGPAANYGYTF. CDR3 nucleotides: TGTGCCAGCAGCTTAACCCCGGGGCCCGCTGCTAACTATGGCTACACCTTC.

This clone was counted a single time. The chain recombines TRBV9 with TRBJ1-5; 10 bases line up with TRBD1. Germline values: CDR1 SGDLS, CDR2 YYNGEE. The V segment lost 2 bases and the J segment 6 bases; nucleotides outside the gene matches: 5. This CDR3 region has 15 residues. As DNA, the CDR3 is TGTGCCAGCAGCGTGGGGACAGGGGTTTCTCAGCCCCAGCATTTT. This gives the protein CASSVGTGVSQPQHF.

V is TRBV6-6 and J is TRBJ1-5; 8 bases align to TRBD1. V trimming: 11 bases; J trimming: 2 bases; junction bases outside the gene matches: 5. The CDR3 spans 13 residues. The germline CDR1 and CDR2 sequences are MNHNY and SVGAGI (reference sequence). The CDR3 coding sequence is TGTGCCGTACAGGGGGGAGGCAATCAGCCCCAGCATTTT. Protein sequence: CAVQGGGNQPQHF.

This chain joins TRBV29-1 and TRBJ2-7, with 8 bases that match TRBD2. V was clipped by 7 bases and J by 1 base; unmatched bases: 9. This CDR3 is built from 14 residues. Germline V gene data show CDR1 as SQVTM and CDR2 as ANQGSEA. CDR3 loop: CSAPGGVGSYEQYF. The CDR3 region has the DNA TGCAGCGCCCCCGGGGGGGTGGGTTCCTACGAGCAGTACTTC.

The genes are TRBV11-2 and TRBJ2-1; TRBD1 matches at 10 bases. Germline V gene data show CDR1 as SGHAT and CDR2 as FQNNGV. This CDR3 has 14 amino acids. V gave up 7 bases and J gave up 2 bases; unmatched junction bases: 2. CDR3 region: CASNDRGPYNEQFF. The CDR3 nucleotides read TGTGCCAGCAACGACAGGGGGCCCTACAATGAGCAGTTCTTC.

V usage is TRBV5-4 and J usage is TRBJ2-5; D remains unclear. CDR3 length: 11 residues. V was pared by 3 bases and J by 1 base, with 1 base between. Germline-derived CDR1 and CDR2 are SGHNT and YYREEE (reference sequence). The CDR3 sequence: CASSSQETQYF. The CDR3 DNA follows: TGTGCCAGCAGCTCCCAAGAGACCCAGTACTTC.

This clone was detected only a few times. The chain employs TRBV2 and TRBJ2-7; D might be TRBD2 (7 bases). V lost 9 bases and J lost 4, with 16 bases in between. The CDR3 is 13 residues long. Per germline, CDR1 SNHLY and CDR2 FYNNEI. DNA for the CDR3: TGTGCCAGTAGGGGGGGAGGCCTTTACGAGCAGTACTTC. It is translated as CASRGGGLYEQYF.

This chain joins TRBV29-1 and TRBJ1-2; D is unclear. Germline CDR1 SQVTM, CDR2 ANQGSEA. V lost 6 bases and J 6 bases, leaving 2 bases between the germline ends. The CDR3 consists of 8 residues. The CDR3 DNA is TGCAGCGTACATGGCTACACCTTC. Its translation: CSVHGYTF.

The rearrangement joins TRBV2 to TRBJ2-5, with D tentatively TRBD1 or TRBD2 (5 bases each). The ends were cut back, 4 bases at V and 4 bases at J, with 13 bases in the middle. CDR3 length: 14 residues. CDR1 and CDR2 from the germline V gene are SNHLY and FYNNEI. The CDR3 region is CASSAPGTLETQYF. CDR3 DNA sequence: TGTGCCAGCAGTGCTCCAGGGACCCTAGAGACCCAGTACTTC.

DNA of the CDR3: TGTGCCAGCAGCTTAGACAGGGGTCGGAAGCCCCAGCATTTT. This encodes CASSLDRGRKPQHF. V is TRBV7-8 and J is TRBJ1-5; 7 nucleotides match TRBD1. The CDR3 extends over 14 amino acids. Trimming removed 1 base from V and 8 bases from J; junction bases left unmatched: 5. CDR1 is SGHVS, CDR2 FQNEAQ, per germline.

The chain employs TRBV5-6 and TRBJ2-1; D possibly corresponds to TRBD1 (5 bases). Germline values: CDR1 SGHDT, CDR2 YYEEEE. The CDR3 has 12 residues. The ends were cut back, 4 bases at V and 5 bases at J, with 7 bases in the middle. CDR3 residues: CASSPQDNEQFF. CDR3 DNA sequence: TGTGCCAGCAGCCCACAGGACAATGAGCAGTTCTTC.

This clone was observed once. The CDR3 reads CASRGDSSPRNQPQHF. CDR3 DNA: TGTGCCAGCAGGGGGGACAGCTCCCCTCGCAATCAGCCCCAGCATTTT. The V gene is TRBV2, the J gene TRBJ1-5; 7 nucleotides line up with TRBD1. Per germline, CDR1 SNHLY and CDR2 FYNNEI. CDR3 length: 16 amino acids. The junction had 10 bases not matched to a gene; V was cut back by 6 bases and J by 2 bases. The full variable domain, its missing parts supplied by reference TRBV2 and TRBJ1-5, is EPEVTQTPSHQVTQMGQEVILRCVPISNHLYFYWYRQILGQKVEFLVSFYNNEISEKSEIFDDQFSVERPDGSNFTLKIRSTKLEDSAMYFCASRGDSSPRNQPQHFGDGTRLSIL.

The chain combines TRBV4-1 with TRBJ2-7, with TRBD1 as a possible D gene (6 bases). Germline V gene sequence: CDR1 MGHRA, CDR2 YSYEKL. This CDR3 spans 14 amino acids. Trimming cost V 0 bases and J 7 bases, with 13 bases left between them. The CDR3 DNA sequence: TGCGCCAGCAGCCAAGATGAGGGGGAATGGGAGCAGTACTTC. It yields the protein CASSQDEGEWEQYF.

This clone was observed a few times. V and J are TRBV29-1 and TRBJ2-1; D remains unclear. The V gene's germline CDR1 is SQVTM and CDR2 ANQGSEA. Trimming took 2 bases from V and 6 from J, leaving 8 bases between them. The CDR3 runs to 12 residues. DNA of the CDR3: TGCAGCGTTGAACCCTCGTCCAATGAGCAGTTCTTC. It is translated as CSVEPSSNEQFF.

The chain is built from TRBV10-3 and TRBJ1-1; D is perhaps TRBD1 (6 bases). The CDR3 is made up of 12 amino acids. V was trimmed by 3 bases and J by 6 bases, leaving 8 bases between them. Per germline, CDR1 ENHRY and CDR2 SYGVKD. The CDR3 DNA reads TGTGCCATCAGTGAACAGGGTCCTGAAGCTTTCTTT. The encoded protein is CAISEQGPEAFF.

This rearrangement joins TRBV6-5 to TRBJ2-1; D could derive from TRBD1 or TRBD2 (5 bases each). Trimming removed 2 bases from V and 0 bases from J, with 11 bases in between. The CDR3 covers 16 residues. CDR1 and CDR2 (germline): MNHEY, SVGAGI. The CDR3 reads CASSYVWGSSYNEQFF. The CDR3 DNA sequence: TGTGCCAGCAGTTACGTATGGGGGAGCTCCTACAATGAGCAGTTCTTC.

This clone has just a few counts. This chain connects TRBV12-5 to TRBJ1-4, with 7 bases identical to TRBD1. This CDR3 spans 15 amino acids. V lost 6 bases to trimming and J lost 10 bases; unmatched junction nucleotides: 14. Per the germline V gene, CDR1 is LGHNT and CDR2 is FRNRAP. The CDR3 protein is CASGADREGRGKLFF. The CDR3 DNA reads TGTGCTAGTGGAGCAGACAGGGAGGGGCGTGGAAAACTGTTTTTT.

The rearrangement links TRBV2 to TRBJ2-7; 9 bases are shared with TRBD1. Germline trimming cut 1 base from V and 1 base from J; bases unmatched to any gene: 2. Germline V gives CDR1 SNHLY, CDR2 FYNNEI. The CDR3 spans 15 residues. The CDR3 sequence: CASSEGGTGSYEQYF. The CDR3 DNA reads TGTGCCAGCAGTGAAGGGGGGACAGGGTCCTACGAGCAGTACTTC.

Only one count was recorded for this clone. The sample contains more than one DNA sequence encoding this CDR3. The CDR3 region has the DNA TGCAGCGTTGGGGACAGGGGCTACGAGCAGTACTTC. This encodes CSVGDRGYEQYF. The chain uses TRBV29-1 and TRBJ2-7, with 10 positions matching TRBD1. J was trimmed by 3 bases and V by 4 bases; bases with no gene match: 0. The CDR3 is made up of 12 amino acids. Per germline, CDR1 SQVTM and CDR2 ANQGSEA.

V is TRBV27 and J is TRBJ2-1; D gene unclear. The CDR3 covers 15 residues. Germline loops: CDR1 MNHEY, CDR2 SMNVEV (reference sequence). V lost 2 bases and J lost 0, with 8 bases in between. CDR3 in amino acids: CASSLVLSSYNEQFF. Here the CDR3 DNA reads TGTGCCAGCAGTTTAGTGCTTAGCTCCTACAATGAGCAGTTCTTC.

V is TRBV29-1 and J is TRBJ1-2; TRBD1 matches 10 bases. The CDR3 covers 14 residues. V shed 7 bases, J shed 4 bases, and the junction held 9 bases outside the gene matches. The germline V gene encodes CDR1 SQVTM and CDR2 ANQGSEA. The CDR3 sequence is CSAPGQGGPYGYTF. CDR3 sequence (DNA): TGCAGCGCCCCAGGACAGGGGGGCCCCTATGGCTACACCTTC.

The chain links TRBV30 to TRBJ2-7; 9 bases agree with TRBD1. The V gene end was trimmed by 7 bases and the J gene end by 3 bases; junction bases not matched to a gene: 4. The CDR3 spans 12 residues. In germline, CDR1 is GTSNPN, CDR2 SVGIG (reference sequence). CDR3 sequence reads: CASGTGFYEQYF. Written as DNA, the CDR3 is TGTGCCTCCGGGACAGGGTTCTACGAGCAGTACTTC.

The gene calls are TRBV28 and TRBJ2-7; 7 bases agree with TRBD1. CDR3 length equals 11 residues. The V gene's germline CDR1 is MDHEN and CDR2 SYDVKM. The junction had 0 bases not matched to a gene; V was cut back by 7 bases and J by 3 bases. The CDR3 nucleotides are TGTGCCAGCAACAGGGGCTACGAGCAGTACTTC. Its translation: CASNRGYEQYF.

The V and J genes are TRBV20-1 and TRBJ1-2; TRBD1 matches 7 bases. Per germline, CDR1 DFQATT and CDR2 SNEGSKA (reference sequence). The CDR3 has 11 residues. The chain's CDR3 is CTPEGGGGYTF. DNA for the CDR3: TGCACCCCCGAAGGGGGCGGTGGCTACACCTTC.

The V and J genes are TRBV27 and TRBJ2-4; D perhaps matches TRBD1 (5 bases). The CDR3 has 15 residues. V was pared by 3 bases and J by 2 bases, with 11 bases between. Germline V gene sequence: CDR1 MNHEY, CDR2 SMNVEV (reference sequence). CDR3 sequence: CASSLTDSSKNIQYF. The CDR3 nucleotides are TGTGCCAGCAGTTTGACTGACAGTTCCAAAAACATTCAGTACTTC.

J is TRBJ1-2 and V is TRBV5-6, with D tentatively TRBD1 (6 bases). The CDR3 runs 13 residues. Germline CDR1 is SGHDT and CDR2 is YYEEEE. V was clipped by 0 bases and J by 12 bases, with 15 bases between them. The chain's CDR3 is CASSLGAGVWNTF. CDR3 in DNA: TGTGCCAGCAGCTTGGGCGCAGGGGTCTGGAACACCTTC.

The V and J genes are TRBV7-8 and TRBJ2-7; 9 nucleotides line up with TRBD2. Germline-derived CDR1 and CDR2 are SGHVS and FQNEAQ. The CDR3 totals 14 residues. V gave up 6 bases and J gave up 0 bases; unmatched junction bases: 3. The CDR3 here is CASSHSGSSYEQYF. DNA for the CDR3: TGTGCCAGCAGTCATAGCGGGAGCTCCTACGAGCAGTACTTC.

CDR3 coding DNA: TGTGCCAGCCCCCGTGACAATCCCGGAGAAAAACTGTTTTTT. This codes for CASPRDNPGEKLFF. This chain links TRBV2 with TRBJ1-4; D not certain. CDR3 length: 14 amino acids. Trimming shortened V by 8 bases and J by 8 bases, and 18 bases separated the two germline ends. CDR1 and CDR2 from the germline V gene are SNHLY and FYNNEI.